These 30 T cell receptor beta chains share one sample of origin, sequenced in a study of blood T cell repertoires in COVID-19. TCRdb's table, derived via immunoSEQ multiplex PCR, lists solely in-frame clones and lacks some. The sample includes about 58,000 clones, about 81% of them seen just once. The sequencing input was peripheral blood. The source is a man in his 60s with COVID-19, enrolled during active disease.

In nucleotides, the CDR3 is TGTGCCAGCAGGGACGACAGGGGGTCGGATACGCAGTATTTT. This encodes CASRDDRGSDTQYF. The rearrangement uses TRBV6-5 and TRBJ2-3; 9 nucleotides align to TRBD1. CDR1 MNHEY and CDR2 SVGAGI come from the germline V gene. J was trimmed by 6 bases and V by 6 bases; bases with no gene match: 7. The CDR3 consists of 14 residues.

The J gene is TRBJ1-5, the V gene TRBV19; 9 bases line up with TRBD1. This CDR3 spans 14 amino acids. V dropped 8 bases and J dropped 7; count of bases not matched to a gene: 9. CDR1 is LNHDA, CDR2 SQIVND, per germline (reference sequence). CDR3 DNA: TGTGCCAGTTCGCCGACAGGGGGAGGACAGCCCCAGCATTTT. This translates into CASSPTGGGQPQHF.

This clone was observed a single time. The rearrangement joins TRBV4-3 to TRBJ1-6; the D is unclear. The CDR3 loop spans 15 amino acids. V lost 2 bases and J lost 7, with 12 bases in between. The germline V gene has CDR1 LGHNA and CDR2 YSLEER. CDR3 sequence reads: CASSQIPARNSPLHF. The CDR3 nucleotides read TGCGCCAGCAGCCAAATTCCGGCGCGGAATTCACCCCTCCACTTT.

The chain joins TRBV7-3 to TRBJ2-3; TRBD2 agrees at 9 bases. V was clipped by 5 bases and J by 2 bases; unmatched bases: 5. The CDR3 has 15 amino acids. CDR1 is SGHTA and CDR2 is FQGTGA in the germline V gene. In DNA form, the CDR3 reads TGTGCCAGCAGCATAGCGGGGGCCACCACAGATACGCAGTATTTT. Residues: CASSIAGATTDTQYF.

This clone occurred once. The chain joins TRBV19 to TRBJ1-2; D possibly corresponds to TRBD1 (6 bases). The CDR3 length is 17 residues. Deletions cut 5 bases from V and 2 bases from J, with 21 bases between. Germline values: CDR1 LNHDA, CDR2 SQIVND (reference sequence). The CDR3 is CASSAWTASSHNYGYTF. The CDR3 coding sequence is TGTGCCAGTAGTGCATGGACAGCTTCCTCTCACAACTATGGCTACACCTTC.

V is TRBV5-1 and J is TRBJ1-2; maybe TRBD1 (5 bases). Trimming shortened V by 4 bases and J by 3 bases, and 19 bases separated the two germline ends. CDR3 length: 16 amino acids. From germline, CDR1 is SGHRS and CDR2 YFSETQ. The CDR3 spells CASSASPKTDDYGYTF. DNA for the CDR3: TGCGCCAGCAGCGCATCCCCGAAGACAGACGACTATGGCTACACCTTC.

This clone appeared a few times. The gene calls are TRBV3-1 (or the pseudogene TRBV3-2) and TRBJ1-2; a possible D gene is TRBD1 (5 bases). The CDR3 contains 14 residues. The V gene lost 5 bases and the J gene lost 5 bases, with 15 bases spanning the gap. Germline V gives CDR1 LGHDT, CDR2 YNNKEL (reference sequence). CDR3 region: CASSYQGGRYGYTF. The CDR3 nucleotides read TGTGCCAGCAGCTACCAGGGTGGAAGATATGGCTACACCTTC.

The chain has TRBV7-9 and TRBJ1-1; no clear D. The CDR3 extends over 11 amino acids. The germline V gene has CDR1 SEHNR and CDR2 FQNEAQ (reference sequence). With 1 base removed from V and 10 bases from J, the gap between germline ends came to 7 bases. The CDR3 DNA sequence: TGTGCCAGCAGCTTAGAGAGGGCAGCTTTCTTT. This codes for CASSLERAAFF.

The rearrangement links TRBV19 to TRBJ1-6, with D uncertain. CDR1 is LNHDA, CDR2 SQIVND, per germline (reference sequence). The CDR3 consists of 15 residues. Trimming took 5 bases from V and 6 from J, leaving 14 bases between them. The CDR3 bases are TGTGCCAGTAGTCTCTCGGACGGGATTAATTCACCCCTCCACTTT. Protein product: CASSLSDGINSPLHF. Supplemented by reference TRBV19 and TRBJ1-6, the full variable domain reads DGGITQSPKYLFRKEGQNVTLSCEQNLNHDAMYWYRQDPGQGLRLIYYSQIVNDFQKGDIAEGYSVSREKKESFPLTVTSAQKNPTAFYLCASSLSDGINSPLHFGNGTRLTVT.

The rearrangement joins TRBV19 to TRBJ2-5; TRBD2 aligns across 7 bases. From germline, CDR1 is LNHDA and CDR2 SQIVND (reference sequence). Germline trimming cut 5 bases from V and 5 bases from J; bases unmatched to any gene: 8. The CDR3 contains 14 residues. In DNA, the CDR3 is TGTGCCAGTAGTTCCTGGGGGAGGGATGAGACCCAGTACTTC. Translated: CASSSWGRDETQYF.

V usage is TRBV5-1 and J usage is TRBJ1-2, with TRBD1 identical over 7 bases. The CDR3 loop spans 16 amino acids. V was clipped by 0 bases and J by 0 bases; unmatched bases: 5. Germline lookup yields CDR1 SGHRS and CDR2 YFSETQ. CDR3 bases: TGCGCCAGCAGCTTGGATGGCAGGGGGACTAACTATGGCTACACCTTC. It yields the protein CASSLDGRGTNYGYTF.

The J gene is TRBJ1-1, the V gene TRBV7-2; a weak D match, TRBD1 (6 bases). The germline CDR1 and CDR2 sequences are SGHTA and FQGNSA. V was cut by 5 bases and J by 4 bases, with 14 bases left in between. The CDR3 totals 14 residues. This chain's CDR3 is CASSPTGSGTEAFF. DNA for the CDR3: TGTGCCAGCAGCCCAACAGGGTCCGGCACTGAAGCTTTCTTT. Full variable domain (rest looked up from reference TRBV7-2 and TRBJ1-1): GAGVSQSPSNKVTEKGKDVELRCDPISGHTALYWYRQSLGQGLEFLIYFQGNSAPDKSGLPSDRFSAERTGGSVSTLTIQRTQQEDSAVYLCASSPTGSGTEAFFGQGTRLTVV.

J is TRBJ2-3 and V is TRBV7-6; 12 bases fit TRBD2. Germline CDR1 is SGHVS and CDR2 is FNYEAQ. This CDR3 has 18 residues. After removal of 1 base from V and 4 bases from J, the junction contained 9 bases not matched to a gene. CDR3 protein: CASSLVVTSGRGSDTQYF. The DNA for the CDR3 is TGTGCCAGCAGCTTAGTTGTGACTAGCGGGAGAGGCTCAGATACGCAGTATTTT.

V gene TRBV6-2 or TRBV6-3 combines with J gene TRBJ1-5, with 8 nucleotides matching TRBD1. The J segment lost 6 bases and the V segment lost 1 base, leaving 5 bases of the junction unmatched. The CDR3 covers 15 residues. Germline V gene data show CDR1 as MNHEY and CDR2 as SVGEGT. CDR3 residues: CASSYWAGGSQPQHF. The CDR3 DNA sequence: TGTGCCAGCAGTTACTGGGCAGGGGGCAGTCAGCCCCAGCATTTT.

In DNA, the CDR3 is TGTGCCAGCAGCTTCCCGACTGGTGGTGAAAAACTGTTTTTT. Protein product: CASSFPTGGEKLFF. The chain links TRBV5-5 to TRBJ1-4; D is unclear. Trimming pared 2 bases from V and 7 bases from J, leaving 12 bases between. Germline V gives CDR1 SGHKS, CDR2 YYEKEE (reference sequence). The CDR3 runs to 14 residues.

The gene calls are TRBV11-3 and TRBJ1-3; D might be TRBD1 (5 bases). CDR3 size: 17 residues. Germline V gives CDR1 SGHNT, CDR2 YENEEA. The V and J ends lost 1 base and 7 bases respectively, with 20 bases between them. CDR3 sequence: CASSLGRDGGVRNTIYF. CDR3 sequence (DNA): TGTGCCAGCAGCTTAGGGCGGGACGGAGGCGTTCGGAACACCATATATTTT.

This clone was observed a single time. The chain is built from TRBV4-3 and TRBJ2-3; 9 nucleotides match TRBD2. The germline V gene encodes CDR1 LGHNA and CDR2 YSLEER. Losses at the gene ends were 2 bases for V and 7 bases for J; bases not matched to a gene: 10. This CDR3 has 16 amino acids. CDR3 DNA sequence: TGCGCCAGCAGCCAATTTAGCGGGAGCGGTATCAATACGCAGTATTTT. Translating gives CASSQFSGSGINTQYF.

A few counts support this clone. The chain couples TRBV19 to TRBJ2-7, with 9 nucleotides matching TRBD1. Losses at the gene ends were 4 bases for V and 3 bases for J; bases not matched to a gene: 7. Germline-derived CDR1 and CDR2 are LNHDA and SQIVND (reference sequence). The CDR3 is made up of 15 amino acids. The CDR3 is CASSSDGTGIYEQYF. The CDR3 DNA is TGTGCCAGTAGTAGCGACGGGACAGGGATCTACGAGCAGTACTTC. The variable domain in full, completed from reference TRBV19 and TRBJ2-7, reads DGGITQSPKYLFRKEGQNVTLSCEQNLNHDAMYWYRQDPGQGLRLIYYSQIVNDFQKGDIAEGYSVSREKKESFPLTVTSAQKNPTAFYLCASSSDGTGIYEQYFGPGTRLTVT.

This rearrangement joins TRBV12-3 or TRBV12-4 to TRBJ1-1; perhaps TRBD1 as D (5 bases). V shed 3 bases and J shed 5 bases, with 10 bases lying between them. The CDR3 runs 13 residues. DNA for the CDR3: TGTGCCAGCAGTTTCGGGGGGTGGACTGAAGCTTTCTTT. Amino acids: CASSFGGWTEAFF.

This rearrangement joins TRBV29-1 to TRBJ1-4; no clear D gene. Germline V gives CDR1 SQVTM, CDR2 ANQGSEA. V was cut by 4 bases and J by 7 bases, with 16 bases left in between. The CDR3 covers 14 residues. The CDR3 protein is CSVGGSGTGEKLFF. The CDR3 DNA follows: TGCAGCGTTGGCGGTTCGGGAACGGGTGAAAAACTGTTTTTT.

The chain combines TRBV15 with TRBJ2-7; 8 bases are shared with TRBD2. This CDR3 region has 13 residues. V was clipped by 0 bases and J by 7 bases; unmatched bases: 2. Germline CDR1 LNHNV, CDR2 YYDKDF (reference sequence). As DNA, the CDR3 is TGTGCCACCAGCAGAGATCGCGGGAGGGAGCAGTACTTC. This codes for CATSRDRGREQYF.

This chain links TRBV2 with TRBJ1-3; D ambiguous. The CDR3 spans 12 residues. Trimming took 8 bases from V and 1 from J, leaving 6 bases between them. Germline V gives CDR1 SNHLY, CDR2 FYNNEI. The CDR3 DNA is TGTGCCAGCGCGTCGTCTGGAAACACCATATATTTT. It is translated as CASASSGNTIYF. Full variable domain (remainder filled in from reference TRBV2 and TRBJ1-3): EPEVTQTPSHQVTQMGQEVILRCVPISNHLYFYWYRQILGQKVEFLVSFYNNEISEKSEIFDDQFSVERPDGSNFTLKIRSTKLEDSAMYFCASASSGNTIYFGEGSWLTVV.

In this sample, this clone turned up once. V usage is TRBV19 and J usage is TRBJ1-3, with D perhaps TRBD1 (5 bases). The V gene lost 1 base and the J gene lost 4 bases, with 11 bases spanning the gap. This CDR3 is 15 amino acids long. The germline V gene has CDR1 LNHDA and CDR2 SQIVND (reference sequence). CDR3: CASSIAGVYGNTIYF. CDR3 in DNA: TGTGCCAGTAGTATAGCGGGGGTTTACGGAAACACCATATATTTT.

The rearrangement joins TRBV7-2 to TRBJ1-2, with D unclear. In germline, CDR1 is SGHTA, CDR2 FQGNSA. Trimming pared 2 bases from V and 2 bases from J, leaving 9 bases between. CDR3 length: 14 residues. The DNA of the CDR3 is TGTGCCAGCAGCTTATTAACTCCAAACTATGGCTACACCTTC. Protein: CASSLLTPNYGYTF.

This chain connects TRBV3-1 (or the pseudogene TRBV3-2) to TRBJ2-5, with D perhaps matching TRBD2 (6 bases). CDR1 and CDR2 from the germline V gene are LGHDT and YNNKEL (reference sequence). This CDR3 has 14 residues. V was pared by 4 bases and J by 5 bases, with 14 bases between. The CDR3, as DNA: TGTGCCAGCAGCCCCGCCCGGGGGAGCGAGACCCAGTACTTC. Translation gives CASSPARGSETQYF.

The table lists this clone with a few counts. This rearrangement joins TRBV19 to TRBJ2-1, with a possible D match to TRBD2 (5 bases). Germline CDR1 and CDR2: LNHDA and SQIVND (reference sequence). V was cut by 8 bases and J by 0 bases, with 14 bases left in between. This CDR3 comprises 15 residues. CDR3 in amino acids: CASQIRESSYNEQFF. The CDR3, as DNA: TGTGCCAGTCAAATTCGGGAAAGCTCCTACAATGAGCAGTTCTTC.

The chain joins TRBV6-2 or TRBV6-3 to TRBJ2-7; 9 bases line up with TRBD1. With V trimmed by 2 bases and J by 5 bases, 4 bases remained unmatched. Germline CDR1 is MNHEY and CDR2 is SVGEGT. The CDR3 has 14 amino acids. The CDR3 coding sequence is TGTGCCAGCAGTTACGGGACAGGGATTAACGAGCAGTACTTC. Translating gives CASSYGTGINEQYF.

The V and J genes are TRBV5-5 and TRBJ1-5; 8 bases are shared with TRBD1. Losses at the gene ends were 2 bases for V and 7 bases for J; bases not matched to a gene: 11. The CDR3 contains 16 residues. Germline values: CDR1 SGHKS, CDR2 YYEKEE (reference sequence). Here the CDR3 reads CASSLAGTGGGQPQHF. CDR3 coding DNA: TGTGCCAGCAGCTTAGCAGGCACAGGGGGAGGGCAGCCCCAGCATTTT.

The chain carries TRBV6-5 and TRBJ2-7, with TRBD1 matching over 8 bases. Germline CDR1 is MNHEY and CDR2 is SVGAGI. The V gene end was trimmed by 7 bases and the J gene end by 2 bases; junction bases not matched to a gene: 7. The CDR3 contains 14 residues. The CDR3: CASTRAQGAYEQYF. CDR3 nucleotide sequence: TGTGCCAGCACCCGGGCACAGGGGGCCTACGAGCAGTACTTC.

This clone was seen only a few times. J is TRBJ2-1 and V is TRBV7-9; D is uncertain. CDR1 SEHNR and CDR2 FQNEAQ come from the germline V gene (reference sequence). The CDR3 sequence is 16 residues long. With 1 base removed from V and 7 bases from J, the gap between germline ends came to 17 bases. CDR3 protein: CASSLGVGPAENEQFF. Written as DNA, the CDR3 is TGTGCCAGCAGCTTAGGGGTGGGCCCTGCTGAGAATGAGCAGTTCTTC. The variable domain in full, with the rest retrieved from reference TRBV7-9 and TRBJ2-1, is DTGVSQNPRHKITKRGQNVTFRCDPISEHNRLYWYRQTLGQGPEFLTYFQNEAQLEKSRLLSDRFSAERPKGSFSTLEIQRTEQGDSAMYLCASSLGVGPAENEQFFGPGTRLTVL.